This T cell receptor beta chain was captured by sequencing in a study of cytomegalovirus exposure and HLA in healthy donors. Whole-study results and caveats: It was shown in a later analysis that HLA-associated TCR beta chains were more clonally expanded than other, equally common chains.

Trimming took 4 bases from V and 5 from J, leaving 15 bases between them. Germline loops: CDR1 WNHNN, CDR2 SYGVQD (reference sequence). This CDR3 has 15 residues. The PCR made use of 60 Vbeta and 13 Jbeta primers. The repertoire was sequenced with immunoSEQ multiplex PCR; TCRdb's copy has only in-frame clones and lacks some. The table records some 170,000 clones, 80% of them present only once. On this clone: What it binds is unknown.

The clonotype originates from a woman in her forties or fifties in good health and CMV-seronegative. The specimen sequenced was PBMCs. V and J are TRBV10-1 and TRBJ1-3; a possible D gene is TRBD1 (5 bases). CDR3 sequence reads: CASSVSTAPRNTIYF. The DNA of the CDR3 is TGCGCCAGCAGTGTTTCGACAGCTCCGAGAAACACCATATATTTT.